The 22 T cell receptor beta chains in this list originate from one sample, sequenced in a study of beta chain features in type 1 diabetes. Sequenced material consisted of expressed TCRB transcripts (all of the isolated RNA was reverse transcribed). The assay was immunoSEQ multiplex PCR, and TCRdb's table has in-frame clones only and misses some. The table shows 400,000 or so clones, with around an eighth occurring only once. Study-level findings and limits: Type 1 diabetes patients had moderately but significantly shorter TCRB CDR3s in all four CD4+ subsets.

Their antigens are not known. The specimen sequenced was naive CD4+ T cells from blood. All receptors come from a woman aged 18-29 years with type 1 diabetes.

The rearrangement links TRBV6-5 to TRBJ2-1; D gene ambiguous. The CDR3 consists of 15 residues. Germline CDR1 MNHEY, CDR2 SVGAGI. V lost 2 bases, J lost 0 bases, and 8 bases lay in between. The CDR3 sequence: CASSYGPSSYNEQFF. In DNA form, the CDR3 reads TGTGCCAGCAGTTACGGTCCGAGCTCCTACAATGAGCAGTTCTTC.

This clone was detected a few times. V and J are TRBV6-5 and TRBJ1-1; D unresolved. Germline values: CDR1 MNHEY, CDR2 SVGAGI. CDR3 length: 16 residues. V was shortened by 2 bases and J by 2 bases, with 15 bases between the two germline ends. The CDR3 DNA is TGTGCCAGCAGTTACCCCCCGGGGAGGGTCAACACTGAAGCTTTCTTT. Its protein product is CASSYPPGRVNTEAFF.

The CDR3 region has the DNA TGTGCCAGCGGACAGGGGATCGGGACCCAGTACTTC. Translating gives CASGQGIGTQYF. The chain couples TRBV6-5 to TRBJ2-5; 9 nucleotides align to TRBD1. CDR1 is MNHEY and CDR2 is SVGAGI in the germline V gene. V dropped 8 bases and J dropped 7; count of bases not matched to a gene: 5. The CDR3 has 12 residues.

Only a few counts were recorded for this clone. This sequence joins TRBV5-1 and TRBJ2-5, with D perhaps matching TRBD1 (6 bases). CDR1 is SGHRS and CDR2 is YFSETQ in the germline V gene. The length of the CDR3 is 14 residues. V shed 4 bases and J shed 3 bases, with 13 bases lying between them. CDR3 amino acids: CASSPRDNEETQYF. The CDR3 DNA reads TGCGCCAGCAGCCCCCGGGACAACGAAGAGACCCAGTACTTC.

The sample holds a few counts of this clone. The chain uses TRBV9 and TRBJ2-1; D remains unclear. Trimming stripped 3 bases from V and 4 bases from J, with 8 bases between. Germline V gene lookup returns CDR1 SGDLS and CDR2 YYNGEE. CDR3 length equals 13 residues. CDR3 nucleotides: TGTGCCAGCAGCGAAGCCCCATACAATGAGCAGTTCTTC. The encoded protein is CASSEAPYNEQFF.

CDR3 nucleotides: TGCACCAGCAGAGAAGGCAGGATTTCTTATCAGCCCCAGCATTTT. Amino acid sequence: CTSREGRISYQPQHF. The chain recombines TRBV1 with TRBJ1-5; TRBD1, the D gene given by the table, was not confirmed from the DNA. TRBV1 is described as a pseudogene. CDR3 length: 15 amino acids.

There are a few counts of this clone. This sequence joins TRBV6-5 and TRBJ2-7; D call uncertain. The CDR3 runs to 13 residues. The germline CDR1 and CDR2 sequences are MNHEY and SVGAGI. Trimming cost V 2 bases and J 3 bases, with 8 bases left between them. The CDR3 is CASSYPPGYEQYF. Here the CDR3 DNA reads TGTGCCAGCAGTTACCCCCCCGGCTACGAGCAGTACTTC.

This clone was seen a few times. V usage is TRBV28 and J usage is TRBJ1-5; 7 nucleotides match TRBD1. This CDR3 has 14 residues. Looked up from germline, CDR1 is MDHEN and CDR2 is SYDVKM. The V and J ends lost 7 bases and 7 bases, in that order; junction bases with no gene match: 10. The CDR3 DNA sequence: TGTGCCAGCACCTCCGGGCAGGGGGAACAGCCCCAGCATTTT. Translating it yields CASTSGQGEQPQHF.

The V gene is TRBV7-2, the J gene TRBJ1-2, with TRBD1 identical over 9 bases. V shed 5 bases, J shed 8 bases, and the junction held 15 bases outside the gene matches. CDR1 and CDR2 from the germline V gene are SGHTA and FQGNSA. CDR3 length: 16 amino acids. CDR3 in DNA: TGTGCCAGCAGCCACCCGGTCCGAACAGGGGGCGGGGGCTACACCTTC. It is translated as CASSHPVRTGGGGYTF.

The CDR3 DNA reads TGCGCCAGCAGCCAAGCGAGGGGGCCGATCTATGGCTACACCTTC. This codes for CASSQARGPIYGYTF. The rearrangement joins TRBV4-3 to TRBJ1-2; the match to TRBD1 covers 7 bases. The junction had 6 bases not matched to a gene; V was cut back by 1 base and J by 4 bases. The CDR3 extends over 15 amino acids. Germline assignment: CDR1 LGHNA and CDR2 YSLEER.

The chain couples TRBV28 to TRBJ1-5; 8 nucleotides agree with TRBD1. The CDR3 spans 17 residues. With 6 bases clipped from V and 3 bases from J, the junction kept 13 bases outside the gene matches. Germline CDR1 reads MDHEN; CDR2 reads SYDVKM. The CDR3 nucleotides read TGTGCCAGCAGAGTTACCGGGACAGGATACATCAATCAGCCCCAGCATTTT. It encodes CASRVTGTGYINQPQHF.

The chain recombines TRBV7-9 with TRBJ2-7, with 12 bases fitting TRBD2. The CDR3 has 14 residues. Germline lookup yields CDR1 SEHNR and CDR2 FQNEAQ (reference sequence). The junction had 1 base not matched to a gene; V was cut back by 1 base and J by 6 bases. The CDR3 region is CASSLGTSGTEQYF. As DNA, the CDR3 is TGTGCCAGCAGCTTAGGGACTAGCGGGACCGAGCAGTACTTC.

This chain uses TRBV14 with TRBJ2-5; tentatively, D is TRBD1 (5 bases). The CDR3 is 14 amino acids. CDR1 is SGHDN, CDR2 FVKESK, per germline. Trimming stripped 2 bases from V and 4 bases from J, with 11 bases between. Here the CDR3 reads CASSQSTETETQYF. Here the CDR3 DNA reads TGTGCCAGCAGCCAATCGACAGAAACAGAGACCCAGTACTTC. Full variable domain (rest looked up from reference TRBV14 and TRBJ2-5): EAGVTQFPSHSVIEKGQTVTLRCDPISGHDNLYWYRRVMGKEIKFLLHFVKESKQDESGMPNNRFLAERTGGTYSTLKVQPAELEDSGVYFCASSQSTETETQYFGPGTRLLVL.

In its sample, this clone was seen a few times. This sequence joins TRBV18 and TRBJ1-6, with D possibly being TRBD1 (6 bases). Germline lookup yields CDR1 KGHSH and CDR2 LQKENI. The length of the CDR3 is 17 residues. Trimming took off 0 bases at V and 9 bases at J, with 18 bases between the two ends. The CDR3 sequence is CASSPPHQARGGSPLHF. The CDR3 DNA reads TGTGCCAGCTCACCACCTCACCAGGCCCGAGGGGGTTCACCCCTCCACTTT.

J is TRBJ2-6 and V is TRBV27; weak D call: TRBD2 (5 bases). Trimming cost V 6 bases and J 1 base, with 7 bases left between them. The V gene's germline CDR1 is MNHEY and CDR2 SMNVEV (reference sequence). This CDR3 spans 14 amino acids. The CDR3 DNA sequence: TGTGCCAGCAGCCCGGGATCTGGGGCCAACGTCCTGACTTTC. Encoded protein: CASSPGSGANVLTF.

The sample holds a few counts of this clone. V is TRBV5-1 and J is TRBJ2-5; TRBD2 matches at 11 bases. Germline assignment: CDR1 SGHRS and CDR2 YFSETQ. V was pared by 0 bases and J by 3 bases, with 4 bases of the junction left unmatched. This CDR3 comprises 16 residues. The CDR3 spells CASSLGTSGGEETQYF. As DNA, the CDR3 is TGCGCCAGCAGCTTGGGAACTAGCGGGGGAGAAGAGACCCAGTACTTC.

This clone has only a few counts. The V gene is TRBV7-9, the J gene TRBJ1-1; the match to TRBD1 covers 9 bases. V shed 3 bases and J 3 bases; nucleotides not matched to a gene: 8. CDR1 is SEHNR, CDR2 FQNEAQ, per germline (reference sequence). The CDR3 consists of 16 residues. The CDR3 DNA is TGTGCCAGCAGCTTGAGGGGACAGGGAGTATACACTGAAGCTTTCTTT. This sequence encodes CASSLRGQGVYTEAFF. Full variable domain (rest looked up from reference TRBV7-9 and TRBJ1-1): DTGVSQNPRHKITKRGQNVTFRCDPISEHNRLYWYRQTLGQGPEFLTYFQNEAQLEKSRLLSDRFSAERPKGSFSTLEIQRTEQGDSAMYLCASSLRGQGVYTEAFFGQGTRLTVV.

This clone has a handful of counts. The chain joins TRBV9 to TRBJ1-5; no clear D. The germline V and J ends were trimmed by 3 bases and 0 bases, with 10 bases remaining between them. This CDR3 region has 15 residues. Germline V gene lookup returns CDR1 SGDLS and CDR2 YYNGEE. CDR3 in amino acids: CASSGSPNSNQPQHF. Written as DNA, the CDR3 is TGTGCCAGCAGCGGGAGCCCGAATAGCAATCAGCCCCAGCATTTT.

This clone came up a few times. The chain couples TRBV5-1 to TRBJ2-7; 8 positions match TRBD1. The V gene's germline CDR1 is SGHRS and CDR2 YFSETQ. The V and J ends lost 1 base and 1 base, in that order; junction bases with no gene match: 7. CDR3 length: 16 residues. Written as DNA, the CDR3 is TGCGCCAGCAGCTTGAGGGACAGGATTCTTTCCTACGAGCAGTACTTC. Translating gives CASSLRDRILSYEQYF.

This clone has just a few counts. The CDR3 protein is CSVVVGRPYNSPLHF. The CDR3 DNA is TGCAGCGTTGTGGTGGGGAGACCCTATAATTCACCCCTCCACTTT. The J gene is TRBJ1-6, the V gene TRBV29-1; D is unclear. The germline V gene has CDR1 SQVTM and CDR2 ANQGSEA. The CDR3 spans 15 residues. Trimming removed 4 bases from V and 2 bases from J, with 12 bases in between.

V gene TRBV7-9 combines with J gene TRBJ2-5; a possible D gene is TRBD1 (5 bases). Trimming shortened V by 7 bases and J by 2 bases, and 17 bases separated the two germline ends. Germline CDR1 SEHNR, CDR2 FQNEAQ (reference sequence). The CDR3 spans 15 residues. The DNA of the CDR3 is TGTGCCAGCACCACCCGGATCGGACAACAAGAGACCCAGTACTTC. This gives the protein CASTTRIGQQETQYF.

The chain has TRBV30 and TRBJ2-2; 8 bases are shared with TRBD1. Germline V CDR1 and CDR2: GTSNPN, SVGIG (reference sequence). The junction had 10 bases not matched to a gene; V was cut back by 3 bases and J by 4 bases. The CDR3 extends over 16 amino acids. The CDR3 protein is CAWRRAGTGGTGELFF. The CDR3 DNA sequence: TGTGCCTGGAGACGAGCCGGAACAGGGGGCACCGGGGAGCTGTTTTTT.